This is a list of T cell receptor beta chains from one sample in a study of graft-versus-host responses after intestinal transplantation. The repertoire was sequenced with immunoSEQ multiplex PCR; TCRdb's copy has only in-frame clones and lacks some. This sample yields 80,000 to 100,000 clones, of which approximately 90% are seen a single time; around 0.17% belongs to the top ten. These receptors lack a known antigen. The sample in question was unstimulated CD4+ T cells sorted from spleen or lymph node cells, obtained before intestinal transplant. These receptors were collected from a human donor who received an intestinal transplant. Each CDR3 is given with its conserved first and last residue. D genes are given only for firm matches. Size tells how often a clone was seen (once, few, many) or the class of an expanded clone, and some rows leave it out.

abundance	v_gene	j_gene	d_gene	CDR3aa	CDR3nt
once	TRBV25-1	TRBJ1-1	TRBD1	CASRLGQGNRWTEAFF	TGTGCCAGCAGGTTGGGACAGGGAAATAGGTGGACTGAAGCTTTCTTT
NA	TRBV11-2	TRBJ1-3	NA	CASSYGTNFGNTIYF	TGTGCCAGCAGCTACGGGACAAATTTCGGAAACACCATATATTTT
NA	TRBV9	TRBJ2-3	NA	CASSVSPLTDTQYF	TGTGCCAGCAGCGTGAGCCCCCTGACAGATACGCAGTATTTT
NA	TRBV7-2	TRBJ2-1	TRBD2	CASSLGFSGASYNEQFF	TGTGCCAGCAGCTTAGGGTTTAGCGGGGCTTCCTACAATGAGCAGTTCTTC
once	TRBV11-3	TRBJ2-6	NA	CASSFGDSGANVLTF	TGTGCCAGCAGCTTCGGGGATTCCGGGGCCAACGTCCTGACTTTC
NA	TRBV15	TRBJ1-4	NA	CATSRGLSATNEKLFF	TGTGCCACCAGCAGGGGCTTATCCGCAACTAATGAAAAACTGTTTTTT
NA	TRBV30	TRBJ1-4	NA	CAWSVRGGYNEKLFF	TGTGCCTGGAGTGTACGAGGGGGATATAATGAAAAACTGTTTTTT
NA	TRBV5-5	TRBJ1-5	NA	CASSLTGTDQPQHF	TGTGCCAGCAGCTTGACCGGGACTGATCAGCCCCAGCATTTT
NA	TRBV7-9	TRBJ2-5	TRBD1	CASSLVGDRQETQYF	TGTGCCAGCAGCTTAGTAGGGGACAGACAAGAGACCCAGTACTTC
NA	TRBV18	TRBJ1-6	NA	CASSPQGNSPLHF	TGTGCCAGCTCACCACAGGGGAATTCACCCCTCCACTTT
NA	TRBV7-9	TRBJ1-3	NA	CASSLGAFNGNTIYF	TGTGCCAGCAGCTTAGGGGCATTCAATGGAAACACCATATATTTT
NA	TRBV11-3	TRBJ2-7	NA	CASSSSLLPGAILYEQYF	TGTGCCAGCAGCTCATCGCTACTCCCAGGGGCCATACTCTACGAGCAGTACTTC
few	TRBV2	TRBJ2-5	NA	CASSGEVLETQYF	TGTGCCAGCAGTGGAGAAGTACTAGAGACCCAGTACTTC
NA	TRBV14	TRBJ2-7	NA	CASSQDRGRAYEQYF	TGTGCCAGCAGCCAAGACAGGGGCAGAGCCTACGAGCAGTACTTC
NA	TRBV27	TRBJ1-3	TRBD1	CASSPRQGHLSGNTIYF	TGTGCCAGCAGTCCGAGACAGGGTCACCTCTCTGGAAACACCATATATTTT
NA	TRBV28	TRBJ2-7	NA	CASHNIRHEQYF	TGTGCCAGCCACAATATCCGCCACGAGCAGTACTTC
NA	TRBV7-2	TRBJ1-6	NA	CASSSVSVNSPLHF	TGTGCCAGCAGCTCGGTTTCGGTTAATTCACCCCTCCACTTT
NA	TRBV30	TRBJ2-3	TRBD2	CAWDSGTSGSTDTQYF	TGTGCCTGGGACTCGGGGACTAGCGGTAGCACAGATACGCAGTATTTT
NA	TRBV6-1	TRBJ2-3	TRBD2	CASSPYGGSTDTQYF	TGTGCCAGCAGCCCTTACGGGGGGAGCACAGATACGCAGTATTTT
few	TRBV5-5	TRBJ1-1	NA	CASSLYTGVNTEAFF	TGTGCCAGCAGCTTGTATACGGGGGTGAACACTGAAGCTTTCTTT
NA	TRBV7-2	TRBJ1-3	TRBD1	CASSSVGTANSGNTIYF	TGTGCCAGCAGCTCCGTGGGGACAGCCAACTCTGGAAACACCATATATTTT
few	TRBV10-1	TRBJ1-5	NA	CASLTSRGMNQPQHF	TGCGCCAGCCTAACTTCCAGGGGTATGAATCAGCCCCAGCATTTT
NA	TRBV11-2	TRBJ1-2	NA	CASSYQHEGGGYTF	TGTGCCAGCAGCTATCAACACGAGGGCGGGGGCTACACCTTC
NA	TRBV30	TRBJ2-1	TRBD2	CAWDSSGSYHEQFF	TGTGCCTGGGACTCGAGCGGGAGTTATCATGAGCAGTTCTTC
NA	TRBV5-6	TRBJ1-4	TRBD1	CASSLGTGNEKLFF	TGTGCCAGCAGCTTGGGGACAGGGAATGAAAAACTGTTTTTT
NA	TRBV2	TRBJ2-5	NA	CASKVLATKETQYF	TGTGCCAGCAAGGTCCTAGCAACAAAGGAGACCCAGTACTTC
NA	TRBV6-5	TRBJ1-2	TRBD1	CASSYDLTGVVGYTF	TGTGCCAGCAGTTACGACCTGACAGGGGTCGTGGGCTACACCTTC
NA	TRBV6-1	TRBJ2-1	NA	CASSVQQGYEQFF	TGTGCCAGCAGTGTCCAACAGGGCTATGAGCAGTTCTTC
NA	TRBV18	TRBJ2-7	NA	CASSAIAGSDEQYF	TGTGCCAGCTCGGCGATAGCAGGGTCGGACGAGCAGTACTTC
NA	TRBV5-1	TRBJ2-5	NA	CASSLWGGASQETQYF	TGCGCCAGCAGCTTGTGGGGGGGGGCGTCCCAAGAGACCCAGTACTTC
NA	TRBV5-8	TRBJ1-3	NA	CASSFYPRGSGNTIYF	TGTGCCAGCAGCTTCTACCCCCGGGGCTCTGGAAACACCATATATTTT
once	TRBV6-1	TRBJ2-7	TRBD2	CASSDVGGLVPYEQYF	TGTGCCAGCAGTGACGTCGGGGGACTAGTCCCCTACGAGCAGTACTTC
NA	TRBV25-1	TRBJ1-5	NA	CASRGRNQPQHF	TGTGCCAGCAGGGGCAGAAATCAGCCCCAGCATTTT
few	TRBV6-1	TRBJ2-1	NA	CASREKGGFVF	TGTGCCAGCAGGGAAAAGGGGGGGTTTGTCTTC
NA	TRBV15	TRBJ1-4	TRBD1	CATSRDRDRGGEKLFF	TGTGCCACCAGCAGAGATCGGGACAGGGGGGGGGAAAAACTGTTTTTT
NA	TRBV11-3	TRBJ1-1	NA	CASSLGGPNTEAFF	TGTGCCAGCAGCTTAGGCGGGCCGAACACTGAAGCTTTCTTT
NA	TRBV5-5	TRBJ1-1	NA	CASSFAGVSEAFF	TGTGCCAGCAGCTTTGCAGGGGTCTCTGAAGCTTTCTTT
NA	TRBV30	TRBJ1-5	NA	CAWSRSPQGPGQPQHF	TGTGCCTGGAGCCGTTCCCCACAGGGACCGGGTCAGCCCCAGCATTTT
NA	TRBV30	TRBJ1-3	NA	CAWSGAGTERNTIYF	TGTGCCTGGAGTGGCGCCGGGACTGAGCGAAACACCATATATTTT
NA	TRBV11-2	TRBJ2-5	TRBD2	CASSLGTRSGETQYF	TGTGCCAGCAGCTTAGGGACTAGATCGGGAGAGACCCAGTACTTC
NA	TRBV7-9	TRBJ1-2	TRBD1	CASSLVGQGNYGYTF	TGTGCCAGCAGCTTAGTTGGACAGGGGAACTATGGCTACACCTTC
once	TRBV6-6	TRBJ2-7	TRBD1	CASRKALQGEYEQYF	TGTGCCAGCAGAAAAGCCCTACAGGGGGAATACGAGCAGTACTTC
NA	TRBV20-1	TRBJ1-2	NA	CSAGGQYGYTF	TGCAGTGCGGGAGGACAATATGGCTACACCTTC
NA	TRBV6-1	TRBJ2-3	TRBD1	CASSARQGDTDTQYF	TGTGCCAGCAGTGCCAGACAGGGGGACACAGATACGCAGTATTTT
once	TRBV6-1	TRBJ1-6	TRBD1	CASRSQGVNSPLHF	TGTGCCAGCAGGAGTCAGGGGGTGAATTCACCCCTCCACTTT
once	TRBV30	TRBJ2-7	NA	CAWGEQGASSYEQYF	TGTGCCTGGGGTGAACAGGGTGCCAGCTCCTACGAGCAGTACTTC